Sequencing of this TCR beta chain was carried out in a study of T cell responses to AZD1222 COVID-19 vaccine. As to this clone: Its specificity is unknown.

Some clones are missing from TCRdb's copy, which holds only in-frame ones; the method was immunoSEQ multiplex PCR. The profile shows roughly 150,000 clones, approximately 91% of them singletons. This CDR3 has 13 amino acids. The ends lost 6 bases at V and 4 bases at J; junction bases unmatched: 3. Looked up from germline, CDR1 is MDHEN and CDR2 is SYDVKM. Study-level findings and limits: It was only after the peak T cell response that any repertoires were sampled.

This receptor was obtained from an adult in good health. This specimen consisted of peripheral blood, obtained on day 0 of AZD1222 vaccination. The V and J genes are TRBV28 and TRBJ2-5; 9 bases align to TRBD2. CDR3 nucleotides: TGTGCCAGCAGCTTAGCGGGAGCAGAGACCCAGTACTTC. This gives the protein CASSLAGAETQYF.